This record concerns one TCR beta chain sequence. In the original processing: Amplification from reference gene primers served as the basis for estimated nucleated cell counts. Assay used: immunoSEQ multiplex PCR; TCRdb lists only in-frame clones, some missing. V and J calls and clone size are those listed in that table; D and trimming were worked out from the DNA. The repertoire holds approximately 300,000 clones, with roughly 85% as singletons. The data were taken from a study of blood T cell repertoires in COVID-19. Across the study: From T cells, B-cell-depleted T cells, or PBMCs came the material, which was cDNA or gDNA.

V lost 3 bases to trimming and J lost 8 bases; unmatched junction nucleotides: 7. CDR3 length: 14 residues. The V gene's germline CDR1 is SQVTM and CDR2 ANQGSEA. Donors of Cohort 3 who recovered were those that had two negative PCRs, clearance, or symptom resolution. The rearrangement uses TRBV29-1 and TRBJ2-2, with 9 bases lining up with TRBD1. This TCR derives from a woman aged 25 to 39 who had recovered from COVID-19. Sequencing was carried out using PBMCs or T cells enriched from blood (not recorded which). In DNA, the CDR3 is TGCAGCGTTGAGGGGACAGGGAAGGATGGGGAGCTGTTTTTT. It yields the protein CSVEGTGKDGELFF.